This TCR beta chain was found in a study of blood T cell repertoires in COVID-19. V was clipped by 5 bases and J by 8 bases; unmatched bases: 17. CDR3 length: 17 residues. The germline V gene encodes CDR1 MNHEY and CDR2 SMNVEV (reference sequence). In the authors' workflow: Amplifying reference gene primers gave estimates of nucleated cell counts. Some clones are missing from TCRdb's copy, which holds only in-frame ones; the method was immunoSEQ multiplex PCR. The DNA was the basis for D and trimming; V, J and clone size are from that table. Of 45,000 to 55,000 clones in the sample, 84% were seen once.

The TCR was taken from a man aged 50 to 60 with acute or convalescent COVID-19. The source material was peripheral blood. The chain is built from TRBV27 and TRBJ2-1; 8 bases agree with TRBD2. The CDR3 sequence: CASSITPGTRVNDEQFF. DNA of the CDR3: TGTGCCAGCAGTATCACCCCCGGGACTAGAGTTAACGATGAGCAGTTCTTC.